This TCR beta chain was retrieved from a study of post-analysis software for immune sequencing data. Overall study findings and caveats: When patients were compared with controls, five TRBV segments were more frequent, TRBV5-6, TRBV5-1 and TRBV20-1 among them.

The CDR3 sequence is 12 residues long. V was clipped by 3 bases and J by 4 bases, with 8 bases between them. The germline CDR1 and CDR2 sequences are SQVTM and ANQGSEA. This clonotype was observed a handful of times. Its antigen is not identified. TCR beta cDNA libraries included unique molecular identifiers. When about 0.85 to 11 million T cells were used, they gave roughly 500,000 cDNA molecules. TCRdb re-called the PCR reads with MiXCR, one entry per CDR3 protein. The data hold hundreds of thousands of distinct CDR3 sequences, with approximately 60% observed a single time. The sample was blood. The clonotype was recovered from a girl aged 2-10 years with multiple sclerosis. J is TRBJ2-3 and V is TRBV29-1; D tentatively fits TRBD1 or TRBD2 (5 bases each). The CDR3 bases are TGCAGCGTTGATTTGGGGGCAGATACGCAGTATTTT. Translated: CSVDLGADTQYF.